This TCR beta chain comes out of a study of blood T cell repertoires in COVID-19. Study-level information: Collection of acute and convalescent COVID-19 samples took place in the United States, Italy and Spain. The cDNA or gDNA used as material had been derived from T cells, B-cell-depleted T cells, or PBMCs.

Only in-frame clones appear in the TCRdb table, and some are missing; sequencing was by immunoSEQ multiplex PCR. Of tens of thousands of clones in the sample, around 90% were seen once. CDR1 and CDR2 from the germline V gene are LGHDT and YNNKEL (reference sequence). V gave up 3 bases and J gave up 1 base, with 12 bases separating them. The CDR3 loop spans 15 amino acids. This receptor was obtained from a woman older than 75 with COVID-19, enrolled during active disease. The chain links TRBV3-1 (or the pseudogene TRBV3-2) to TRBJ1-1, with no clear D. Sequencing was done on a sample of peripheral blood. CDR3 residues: CASSHYSQRNTEAFF. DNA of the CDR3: TGTGCCAGCAGCCACTATAGTCAGCGGAACACTGAAGCTTTCTTT.